This T cell receptor beta chain was profiled in a study of cytomegalovirus exposure and HLA in healthy donors (TCRdb year 2017). The study in broad terms: According to a later analysis, one platform produced both the approximately 110 validation repertoires and the 666 repertoires of the first cohort. The study aimed to test whether signatures of past pathogen exposure could be identified by cataloging public T cell receptors. Besides the first cohort of roughly 640 subjects, a separate validation cohort made up of 120 different subjects was used. To predict cytomegalovirus infection status, the study combined high-throughput TCR immunosequencing, statistical association of individual TCRs with disease status, and machine learning. The full study reports these points: The validation cohort had no HLA typing available for a later analysis, so co-occurrence within that cohort was assessed over all 120 or so repertoires. The study listed 150 to 200 TCR beta chains as associated with cytomegalovirus. In vitro tests confirmed that three of the cytomegalovirus-associated TCR beta chains recognize cytomegalovirus antigens. Most TCR sequences were seen in very few donors, while some public TCRs were found in many individuals. Of the cluster scores, 90% to 95% were above 0 in a later analysis, which found that TCRs clustered in the first cohort also tended to co-occur in the 95 to 150 validation repertoires. The authors suggested that the approach could potentially be generalized to other disease states and immunological phenotypes. Cytomegalovirus status was reported to be diagnosed by the classifier with high specificity and sensitivity in both the original and validation cohorts.

Notes on this clone: The antigen it binds to is not known. No base qualities exist here, and no much larger clone lies one base off it.

The donors were included in the validation cohort of 130 or so subjects, a group kept apart from the approximately 650-subject first cohort. The V and J ends are trimmed by 1 base and 0 bases, leaving 15 bases between them. Taken from cysteine to phenylalanine, the CDR3 has 17 residues. The CDR3 DNA has 51 bases and is translated from base 1. From a lookup of the germline V gene (reference sequence), CDR1 and CDR2 are PRHDT and FYEKMQ. The library was prepared using the immunoSEQ multiplex PCR assay. On the study's bioinformatics: To diagnose cytomegalovirus status from the catalog of TCR beta chain sequences, a statistical classification framework was built. TCRdb obtained this table from immuneACCESS and retained in-frame rearrangements with V and J assigned. These tables miss some clones; where compared with another copy, unresolved V genes account for less than half of the shortfall, and the remainder is unexplained. V and J calls and clone size are as listed in that table; D and trimming were resolved from the DNA. This sample comprises 65,000 to 95,000 clones, 85% to 95% of them detected only once. Approximately 3.4% of the sample comes from the top ten.

The sequence was collected from a man younger than 35 in good health and CMV-seronegative. The sequenced sample was PBMCs. The chain uses TRBV13 and TRBJ1-2; TRBD1 is possibly the D segment (6 matching bases). The DNA sequence is as follows: TGTGCCAGCAGCTTAGCCGTCAGGGGTCGAGCTAACTATGGCTACACCTTC. This sequence encodes CASSLAVRGRANYGYTF.